Detailed here is one TCR beta chain. Its antigen is currently unknown. The data were obtained in a study of brain T cells in children with intractable seizures. Germline CDR1 and CDR2: SGHNT and YENEEA. This CDR3 is 13 amino acids long. V lost 3 bases, J lost 4 bases, and 9 bases lay in between. Method: immunoSEQ multiplex PCR; TCRdb's copy keeps in-frame clones and lacks some. The sample lists 300,000 to 400,000 clones; 93% were seen once. Overall study results and limits: Pre-surgery blood may have been undersampled, hiding some clones.

Time point meaning: blood from clinic visit 5 months post-surgery; TSC patient then seizure free. Only cases whose brain tissue showed the highest T cell transcript signatures were sequenced. Pre-surgery treatment included at least one anti-epileptic drug. The source material was peripheral blood, sampled approximately 5 months after surgery. The receptor was isolated from a boy in the first two years of life with tuberous sclerosis and intractable seizures. The V call is TRBV11-3, the J call TRBJ1-1; possibly TRBD1 for D (5 bases). CDR3 residues: CASSFREGTEAFF. CDR3 DNA sequence: TGTGCCAGCAGCTTCAGGGAAGGCACTGAAGCTTTCTTT.